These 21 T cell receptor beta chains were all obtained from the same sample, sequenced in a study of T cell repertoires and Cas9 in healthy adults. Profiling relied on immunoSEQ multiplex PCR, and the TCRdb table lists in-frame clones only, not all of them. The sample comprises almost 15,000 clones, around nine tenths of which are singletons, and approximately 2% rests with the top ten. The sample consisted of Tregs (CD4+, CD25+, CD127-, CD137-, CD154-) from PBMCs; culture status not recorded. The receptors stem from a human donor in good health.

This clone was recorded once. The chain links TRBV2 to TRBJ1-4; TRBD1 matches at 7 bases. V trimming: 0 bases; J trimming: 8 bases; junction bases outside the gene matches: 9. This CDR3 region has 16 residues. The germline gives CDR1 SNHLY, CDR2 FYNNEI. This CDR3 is CASSEARTGLGEKLFF. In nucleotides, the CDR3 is TGTGCCAGCAGTGAAGCTCGGACAGGTTTAGGGGAAAAACTGTTTTTT.

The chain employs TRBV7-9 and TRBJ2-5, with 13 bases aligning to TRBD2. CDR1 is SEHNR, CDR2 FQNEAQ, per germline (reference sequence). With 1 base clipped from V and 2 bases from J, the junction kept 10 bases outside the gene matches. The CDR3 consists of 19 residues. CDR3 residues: CASSLVSTSGGAKQETQYF. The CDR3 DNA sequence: TGTGCCAGCAGCTTAGTATCTACTAGCGGGGGGGCGAAGCAAGAGACCCAGTACTTC.

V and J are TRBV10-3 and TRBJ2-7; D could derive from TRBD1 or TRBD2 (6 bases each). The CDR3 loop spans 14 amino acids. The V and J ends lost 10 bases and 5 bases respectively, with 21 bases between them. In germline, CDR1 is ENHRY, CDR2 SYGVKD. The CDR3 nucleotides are TGTGCCACGTCTCTTTCGGGGGCGCAGGACGAGCAGTACTTC. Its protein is CATSLSGAQDEQYF.

The DNA of the CDR3 is TGTGCCAGCAGTCAGGGGGGCTCCTACAATGAGCAGTTCTTC. It translates to CASSQGGSYNEQFF. J is TRBJ2-1 and V is TRBV28; possibly TRBD1 for D (7 bases). Per germline, CDR1 MDHEN and CDR2 SYDVKM. The CDR3 sequence is 14 residues long. Trimming took off 5 bases at V and 0 bases at J, with 8 bases between the two ends.

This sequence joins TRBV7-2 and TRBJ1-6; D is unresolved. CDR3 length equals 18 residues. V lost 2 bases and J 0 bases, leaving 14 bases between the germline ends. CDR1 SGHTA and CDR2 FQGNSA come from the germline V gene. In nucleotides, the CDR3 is TGTGCCAGCAGCTTACGTTCGAGTGTGACCTCCTATAATTCACCCCTCCACTTT. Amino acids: CASSLRSSVTSYNSPLHF.

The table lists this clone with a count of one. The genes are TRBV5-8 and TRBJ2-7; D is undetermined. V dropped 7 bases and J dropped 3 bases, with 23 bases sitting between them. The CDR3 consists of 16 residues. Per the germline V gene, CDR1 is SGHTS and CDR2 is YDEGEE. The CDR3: CASPNEWTAPSYEQYF. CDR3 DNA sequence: TGTGCCAGCCCGAATGAATGGACCGCTCCTAGCTACGAGCAGTACTTC.

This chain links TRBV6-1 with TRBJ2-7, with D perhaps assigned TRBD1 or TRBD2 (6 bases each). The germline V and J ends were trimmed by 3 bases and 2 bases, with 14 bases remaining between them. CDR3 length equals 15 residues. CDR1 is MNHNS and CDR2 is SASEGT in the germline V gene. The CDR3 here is CASSEGGTLPYEQYF. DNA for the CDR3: TGTGCCAGCAGTGAGGGCGGGACACTCCCCTACGAGCAGTACTTC.

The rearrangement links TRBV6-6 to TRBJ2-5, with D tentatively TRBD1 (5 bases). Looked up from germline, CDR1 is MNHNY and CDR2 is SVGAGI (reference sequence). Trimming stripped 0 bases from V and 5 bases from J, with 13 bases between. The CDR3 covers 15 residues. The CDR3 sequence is CASSYSIQVLETQYF. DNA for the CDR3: TGTGCCAGCAGTTACTCTATACAGGTTTTGGAGACCCAGTACTTC.

CDR3 residues: CATRGSNQPQHF. The DNA for the CDR3 is TGTGCCACTAGGGGTAGCAATCAGCCCCAGCATTTT. The chain carries TRBV6-5 and TRBJ1-5; maybe TRBD1 (5 bases). Trimming shortened V by 10 bases and J by 0 bases, and 7 bases separated the two germline ends. Germline V lookup: CDR1 MNHEY, CDR2 SVGAGI. The CDR3 loop spans 12 amino acids.

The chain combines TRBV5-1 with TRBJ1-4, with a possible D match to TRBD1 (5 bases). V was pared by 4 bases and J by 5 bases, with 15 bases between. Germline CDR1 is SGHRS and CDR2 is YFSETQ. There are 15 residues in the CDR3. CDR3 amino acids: CASSPGPGLNEKLFF. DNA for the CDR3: TGCGCCAGCAGCCCAGGGCCGGGGCTGAATGAAAAACTGTTTTTT.

Written as DNA, the CDR3 is TGCATCGACTACACCCCGGCGCAGGGTGTTGGCTACACCTTC. Residues: CIDYTPAQGVGYTF. The chain employs TRBV29-1 and TRBJ1-2; tentatively, D is TRBD1 (5 bases). This CDR3 comprises 14 residues. CDR1 is SQVTM and CDR2 is ANQGSEA in the germline V gene.

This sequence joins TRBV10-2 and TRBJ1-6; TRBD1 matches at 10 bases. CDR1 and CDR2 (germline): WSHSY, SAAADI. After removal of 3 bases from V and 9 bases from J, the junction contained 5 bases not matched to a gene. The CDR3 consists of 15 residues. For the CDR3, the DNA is TGCGCCAGCAGTGACCCCGGGACAGGGGCTTCACCCCTCCACTTT. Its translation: CASSDPGTGASPLHF.

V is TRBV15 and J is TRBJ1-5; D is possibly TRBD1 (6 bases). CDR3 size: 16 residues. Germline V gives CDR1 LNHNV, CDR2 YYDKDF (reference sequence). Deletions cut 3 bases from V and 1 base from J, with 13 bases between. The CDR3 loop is CATSRATGLSNQPQHF. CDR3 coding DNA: TGTGCCACCAGCAGGGCCACAGGGTTGAGCAATCAGCCCCAGCATTTT. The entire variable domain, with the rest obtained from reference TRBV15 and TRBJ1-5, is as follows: DAMVIQNPRYQVTQFGKPVTLSCSQTLNHNVMYWYQQKSSQAPKLLFHYYDKDFNNEADTPDNFQSRRPNTSFCFLDIRSPGLGDTAMYLCATSRATGLSNQPQHFGDGTRLSIL.

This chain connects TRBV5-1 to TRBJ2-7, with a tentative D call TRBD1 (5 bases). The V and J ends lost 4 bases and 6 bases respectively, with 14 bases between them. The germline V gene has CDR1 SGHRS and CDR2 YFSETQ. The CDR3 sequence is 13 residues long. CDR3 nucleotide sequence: TGCGCCAGCAGCCTCGACAGTCTTGGCGAGCAGTACTTC. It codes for CASSLDSLGEQYF.

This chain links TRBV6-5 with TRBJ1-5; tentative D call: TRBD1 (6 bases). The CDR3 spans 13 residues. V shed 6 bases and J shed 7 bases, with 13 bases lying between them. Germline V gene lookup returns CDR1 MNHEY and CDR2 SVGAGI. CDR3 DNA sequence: TGTGCCAGCAGCAGGGGTCCAGCGCAGCCCCAGCATTTT. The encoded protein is CASSRGPAQPQHF.

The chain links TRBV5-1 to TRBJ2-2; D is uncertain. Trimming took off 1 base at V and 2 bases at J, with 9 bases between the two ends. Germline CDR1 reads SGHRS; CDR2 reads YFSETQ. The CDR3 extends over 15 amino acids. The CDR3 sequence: CASSLSQSNTGELFF. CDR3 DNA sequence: TGCGCCAGCAGCTTGAGCCAGTCTAACACCGGGGAGCTGTTTTTT. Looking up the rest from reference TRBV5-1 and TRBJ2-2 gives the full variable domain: KAGVTQTPRYLIKTRGQQVTLSCSPISGHRSVSWYQQTPGQGLQFLFEYFSETQRNKGNFPGRFSGRQFSNSRSEMNVSTLELGDSALYLCASSLSQSNTGELFFGEGSRLTVL.

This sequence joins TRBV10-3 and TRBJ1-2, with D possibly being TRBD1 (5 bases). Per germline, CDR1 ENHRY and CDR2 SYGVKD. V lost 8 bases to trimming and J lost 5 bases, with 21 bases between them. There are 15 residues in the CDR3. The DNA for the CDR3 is TGTGCCATCCGGTCCCCCGGGACCGGGATGTATGGCTACACCTTC. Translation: CAIRSPGTGMYGYTF.

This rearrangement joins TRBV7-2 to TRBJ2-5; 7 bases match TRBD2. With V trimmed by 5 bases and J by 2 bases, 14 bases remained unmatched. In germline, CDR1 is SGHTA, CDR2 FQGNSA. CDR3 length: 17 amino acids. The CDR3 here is CASSHRAGIGGQETQYF. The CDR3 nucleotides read TGTGCCAGCAGCCACCGAGCGGGGATAGGAGGGCAAGAGACCCAGTACTTC.

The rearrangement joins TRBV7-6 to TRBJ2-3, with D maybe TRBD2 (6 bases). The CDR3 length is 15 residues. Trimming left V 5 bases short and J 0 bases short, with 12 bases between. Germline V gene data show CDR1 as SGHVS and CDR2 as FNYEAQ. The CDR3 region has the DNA TGTGCCAGCAGCCTGAGCGGGTTAAGCACAGATACGCAGTATTTT. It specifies CASSLSGLSTDTQYF.

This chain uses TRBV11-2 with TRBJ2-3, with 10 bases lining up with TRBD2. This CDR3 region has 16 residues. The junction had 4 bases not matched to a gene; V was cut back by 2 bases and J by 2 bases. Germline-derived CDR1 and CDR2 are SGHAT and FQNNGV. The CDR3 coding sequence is TGTGCCAGCAGCTTACCTAGCGGGGGAGTCACAGATACGCAGTATTTT. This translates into CASSLPSGGVTDTQYF.

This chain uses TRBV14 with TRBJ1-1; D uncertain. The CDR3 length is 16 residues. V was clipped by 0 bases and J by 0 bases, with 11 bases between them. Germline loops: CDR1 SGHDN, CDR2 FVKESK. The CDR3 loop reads CASSQDHGALNTEAFF. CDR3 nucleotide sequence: TGTGCCAGCAGCCAAGATCATGGCGCGTTGAACACTGAAGCTTTCTTT.